This T cell receptor (beta chain) stems from a study of blood T cell repertoires in COVID-19. The overall study: Collection of acute and convalescent COVID-19 samples took place in the United States, Italy and Spain. T cells, B-cell-depleted T cells, or PBMCs provided the cDNA or gDNA that served as material.

This clone was seen a handful of times. As processed by the authors: Amplifying reference gene primers gave estimates of nucleated cell counts. Profiling relied on immunoSEQ multiplex PCR, and the TCRdb table lists in-frame clones only, not all of them. That table gives V, J and clone size, and the DNA gave D and trimming. This table has about 28,000 clones, around 72% appearing once. The CDR3 covers 15 residues. The V and J ends lost 2 bases and 4 bases respectively, with 13 bases between them. Germline CDR1 reads MNHEY; CDR2 reads SVGAGI. The receptor comes from a boy aged 2-9 years with active or convalescent COVID-19. Sequenced material: peripheral blood. The rearrangement joins TRBV6-5 to TRBJ2-3, with TRBD2 as a possible D gene (5 bases). The CDR3 loop reads CASSYPRGQADTQYF. The CDR3 bases are TGTGCCAGCAGTTACCCCAGAGGGCAGGCAGATACGCAGTATTTT.